These 29 T cell receptor beta chains share one sample of origin, sequenced in a study of vaccination and CD4 T cells after COVID-19. What these receptors recognize is not known. Sequencing of the DNA from cultured CD4+ T cells was carried out with the Oncomine TCR Beta short-read assay. In TCRdb, the PCR reads were re-called with MiXCR into one record per CDR3 protein. The sample contains around 17,000 distinct CDR3 sequences, roughly 50% of which appear only once. Treatment here: roughly 10-day PBMC culture with coronavirus spike peptide pools or control peptides (ViraFEST assay). Source material: CD4+ T cells from blood, cultured in vitro. Receptors were obtained from a human donor who had recovered from COVID-19.

The chain couples TRBV7-9 to TRBJ1-1; a possible D gene is TRBD1 (5 bases). The length of the CDR3 is 17 residues. CDR1 and CDR2 from the germline V gene are SEHNR and FQNEAQ (reference sequence). V was trimmed by 1 base and J by 2 bases, leaving 17 bases between them. The CDR3 region is CASSLDQGKGVNTEAFF. For the CDR3, the DNA is TGTGCCAGCAGCTTAGACCAAGGGAAAGGGGTTAACACTGAAGCTTTCTTT.

Within the sample, this clonotype is medium-sized. The gene calls are TRBV7-2 and TRBJ1-2, with a tentative D call TRBD1 (6 bases). This CDR3 has 15 amino acids. Looked up from germline, CDR1 is SGHTA and CDR2 is FQGNSA. Trimming pared 5 bases from V and 4 bases from J, leaving 17 bases between. The CDR3 DNA reads as TGTGCCAGCAGCCCGGGGGGCAGGGTTCTCTATGGCTACACCTTC. Protein: CASSPGGRVLYGYTF.

The chain couples TRBV7-2 to TRBJ1-5; no clear D gene. From germline, CDR1 is SGHTA and CDR2 FQGNSA. This CDR3 region has 14 residues. Trimming removed 0 bases from V and 4 bases from J, with 7 bases in between. The CDR3 is CASSLAGLNQPQHF. CDR3 bases: TGTGCCAGCAGCTTAGCTGGGCTTAATCAGCCCCAGCATTTT.

Remarks on this clonotype: One end of the junction does not line up with germline, which may come from a read error. The chain is built from TRBV19 and TRBJ1-2; D remains ambiguous. Germline V gene lookup returns CDR1 LNHDA and CDR2 SQIVND (reference sequence). The CDR3 contains 12 residues. CDR3 DNA sequence: TGTGCCAGTAGGCAACCCCCAGATGGCTACATCTTC. It is translated as CASRQPPDGYIF.

This clonotype was observed a few times. V is TRBV20-1 and J is TRBJ2-5; D gene ambiguous. The V gene lost 3 bases and the J gene lost 2 bases, with 4 bases spanning the gap. CDR3 length: 11 amino acids. The germline V gene encodes CDR1 DFQATT and CDR2 SNEGSKA (reference sequence). The CDR3 protein is CSARDQETQYF. The CDR3 coding sequence is TGCAGTGCTAGGGATCAAGAGACCCAGTACTTC.

The chain combines TRBV5-1 with TRBJ1-2; maybe TRBD1 (5 bases). V was trimmed by 3 bases and J by 6 bases, leaving 12 bases between them. CDR1 is SGHRS and CDR2 is YFSETQ in the germline V gene. The CDR3 consists of 13 residues. CDR3 residues: CASSSRVMDGYTF. CDR3 in DNA: TGCGCCAGCAGCTCCAGGGTAATGGATGGCTACACCTTC.

J is TRBJ1-1 and V is TRBV2; tentative D call: TRBD1 (5 bases). The germline V gene encodes CDR1 SNHLY and CDR2 FYNNEI. CDR3 length: 12 amino acids. V was shortened by 7 bases and J by 7 bases, with 13 bases between the two germline ends. The CDR3 here is CASKYGGDEAFF. In nucleotides, the CDR3 is TGTGCCAGCAAGTACGGGGGAGATGAAGCTTTCTTT.

This clonotype has just a few counts. The rearrangement uses TRBV7-8 and TRBJ2-2, with 7 bases identical to TRBD2. This CDR3 has 15 residues. The germline V gene encodes CDR1 SGHVS and CDR2 FQNEAQ. Unmatched junction bases numbered 3, after V lost 5 bases and J lost 0 bases. The CDR3 is CASSLSGTNTGELFF. DNA of the CDR3: TGTGCCAGCAGCCTAAGCGGGACGAACACCGGGGAGCTGTTTTTT.

The genes are TRBV15 and TRBJ2-5, with D possibly being TRBD1 or TRBD2 (5 bases each). The CDR3 runs to 14 residues. V was cut by 3 bases and J by 3 bases, with 11 bases left in between. Germline assignment: CDR1 LNHNV and CDR2 YYDKDF (reference sequence). CDR3: CATSSYGTEETQYF. The CDR3 bases are TGTGCCACCAGCAGCTACGGGACGGAAGAGACCCAGTACTTC.

The rearrangement joins TRBV28 to TRBJ1-6; 7 bases line up with TRBD1. Germline V gene data show CDR1 as MDHEN and CDR2 as SYDVKM. V lost 6 bases and J lost 8; bases outside the gene matches: 4. The CDR3 extends over 13 amino acids. In DNA, the CDR3 is TGTGCCAGCAGGAACAGGGGCCATTCACCCCTCCACTTT. It translates to CASRNRGHSPLHF.

The chain employs TRBV2 and TRBJ2-7; 12 positions agree with TRBD1. The CDR3 is 13 residues long. Trimming took 6 bases from V and 6 from J; bases not matched to a gene: 3. The germline V gene has CDR1 SNHLY and CDR2 FYNNEI. In DNA form, the CDR3 reads TGTGCCAGCAGGGGGACAGGGGGCGGCGAGCAGTACTTC. This codes for CASRGTGGGEQYF.

This sequence joins TRBV19 and TRBJ2-3; 10 bases are a match to TRBD1. The CDR3 extends over 16 amino acids. The junction had 12 bases not matched to a gene; V was cut back by 8 bases and J by 4 bases. Germline assignment: CDR1 LNHDA and CDR2 SQIVND (reference sequence). As DNA, the CDR3 is TGTGCCAGTGCCCTATCCGGGACAGGGGTCCCAGATACGCAGTATTTT. The encoded protein is CASALSGTGVPDTQYF.

The rearrangement uses TRBV5-1 and TRBJ2-2, with 9 bases that match TRBD2. This CDR3 is 14 amino acids long. Germline V gives CDR1 SGHRS, CDR2 YFSETQ. Trimming cost V 7 bases and J 7 bases; bases outside gene matches: 8. CDR3 nucleotides: TGCGCCAGCGGGCCTAGCGGGACCTTCGGGGAGCTGTTTTTT. Translation: CASGPSGTFGELFF.

The chain recombines TRBV28 with TRBJ1-5, with 7 bases fitting TRBD1. The V gene's germline CDR1 is MDHEN and CDR2 SYDVKM. J gave up 4 bases and V 1 base, and 4 bases lay outside the gene matches. There are 15 residues in the CDR3. The CDR3 region has the DNA TGTGCCAGCAGTTTATTAGGGGGCAGGAATCAGCCCCAGCATTTT. This encodes CASSLLGGRNQPQHF.

This clonotype appeared a single time. The chain joins TRBV12-3 or TRBV12-4 to TRBJ1-2, with 8 bases identical to TRBD1. CDR3 length: 14 residues. With 5 bases clipped from V and 2 bases from J, the junction kept 4 bases outside the gene matches. The CDR3 protein is CASSRTGNNYGYTF. The CDR3 nucleotides are TGTGCCAGCAGTCGGACAGGGAACAACTATGGCTACACCTTC.

This clonotype occurred a few times. The chain joins TRBV12-3 or TRBV12-4 to TRBJ1-2; D is ambiguous. The CDR3 has 14 residues. The V gene lost 7 bases and the J gene lost 3 bases, with 15 bases spanning the gap. The CDR3 coding sequence is TGTGCCAGCATCACCGCCCAGGATGACTATGGCTACACCTTC. Its translation is CASITAQDDYGYTF.

The V and J genes are TRBV6-2 or TRBV6-3 and TRBJ2-3, with TRBD1 matching over 9 bases. V lost 2 bases to trimming and J lost 1 base; unmatched junction nucleotides: 4. There are 16 residues in the CDR3. From germline, CDR1 is MNHEY and CDR2 SVGEGT. CDR3 DNA: TGTGCCAGCAGTTACAGATGGACAGGGGGCACAGATACGCAGTATTTT. Amino acid sequence: CASSYRWTGGTDTQYF.

This rearrangement joins TRBV6-2 or TRBV6-3 to TRBJ2-7; 14 bases map to TRBD2. J was trimmed by 5 bases and V by 6 bases; bases with no gene match: 6. Germline V gene data show CDR1 as MNHEY and CDR2 as SVGEGT. The CDR3 runs to 15 residues. This chain's CDR3 is CASRGTSGSFDEQYF. As DNA, the CDR3 is TGTGCCAGCAGGGGGACTAGCGGGAGTTTCGACGAGCAGTACTTC.

This chain joins TRBV18 and TRBJ1-2; D might be TRBD1 (5 bases). This CDR3 contains 15 residues. Germline CDR1 and CDR2: KGHSH and LQKENI. Trimming cost V 3 bases and J 4 bases, with 15 bases left between them. CDR3 nucleotide sequence: TGTGCCAGCTCACCCCGGAGGGGTCAAGGCTATGGCTACACCTTC. Translated: CASSPRRGQGYGYTF.

This clonotype was observed once. The chain has TRBV10-3 and TRBJ2-5; TRBD2 aligns across 14 bases. Germline V gene data show CDR1 as ENHRY and CDR2 as SYGVKD. This CDR3 is built from 17 residues. J was trimmed by 4 bases and V by 5 bases; bases with no gene match: 9. Here the CDR3 DNA reads TGTGCCATCAGTCCGGGACTAGCGGGAGTTAGTGGAGAGACCCAGTACTTC. Translating gives CAISPGLAGVSGETQYF.

The chain carries TRBV12-3 or TRBV12-4 and TRBJ2-2; D gene ambiguous. V lost 3 bases, J lost 8 bases, and 7 bases lay in between. The CDR3 is made up of 12 amino acids. CDR3 in amino acids: CASSFTSGELFF. CDR3 nucleotides: TGTGCCAGCAGTTTCACCTCGGGGGAGCTGTTTTTT.

The chain couples TRBV21-1 to TRBJ1-4. TRBV21-1 is a recognized pseudogene. The CDR3 length is 16 residues. The DNA of the CDR3 is TGTGCCAGCAGCAAAGGCAGGGAGGAGCTACGTGAAAAACTGTTTTTT. It encodes CASSKGREELREKLFF.

This sequence joins TRBV6-2 or TRBV6-3 and TRBJ2-7; no reliable D call. Trimming pared 11 bases from V and 4 bases from J, leaving 15 bases between. This CDR3 is 12 amino acids long. From germline, CDR1 is MNHEY and CDR2 SVGEGT. This CDR3 reads CAVQGLEYEQYF. CDR3 nucleotide sequence: TGTGCCGTACAAGGGCTCGAATACGAGCAGTACTTC.

This clonotype showed up just a few times. CDR3 sequence (DNA): TGTGCCAGCAGTCTCCCCCGACAGGGGGTACTGGTTGGCTACACCTTC. This translates into CASSLPRQGVLVGYTF. This chain links TRBV6-1 with TRBJ1-2; 9 nucleotides agree with TRBD1. The CDR3 consists of 16 residues. V lost 5 bases and J lost 7; bases outside the gene matches: 14. From germline, CDR1 is MNHNS and CDR2 SASEGT.

This chain connects TRBV20-1 to TRBJ2-1, with 10 bases matching TRBD2. This CDR3 is 13 amino acids long. The trim removed 5 bases at V and 5 bases at J, leaving 3 bases unmatched. Germline CDR1 DFQATT, CDR2 SNEGSKA (reference sequence). The CDR3 here is CSALGTSDNEQFF. The CDR3 DNA reads as TGCAGTGCTCTTGGGACTAGCGACAATGAGCAGTTCTTC.

This chain connects TRBV6-4 to TRBJ2-1, with 8 bases fitting TRBD2. Germline V gene lookup returns CDR1 MRHNA and CDR2 SNTAGT. There are 13 residues in the CDR3. The J segment lost 7 bases and the V segment lost 5 bases, leaving 4 bases of the junction unmatched. The DNA for the CDR3 is TGTGCCAGCAGTACCACTAGCGGTAATGAGCAGTTCTTC. Its protein is CASSTTSGNEQFF.

The rearrangement uses TRBV7-8 and TRBJ1-5, with 11 bases that match TRBD1. Trimming cost V 1 base and J 5 bases; bases outside gene matches: 7. This CDR3 is built from 17 residues. CDR1 SGHVS and CDR2 FQNEAQ come from the germline V gene. This CDR3 reads CASSLEGGTGGHQPQHF. CDR3 DNA: TGTGCCAGCAGCTTAGAGGGTGGGACAGGGGGTCATCAGCCCCAGCATTTT.

The V and J genes are TRBV20-1 and TRBJ2-1; D is perhaps TRBD2 (6 bases). CDR3 size: 11 residues. Trimming removed 5 bases from V and 10 bases from J, with 12 bases in between. Per germline, CDR1 DFQATT and CDR2 SNEGSKA (reference sequence). CDR3 amino acids: CSAWRVGEQFF. The CDR3 DNA reads as TGCAGTGCTTGGAGGGTTGGCGAGCAGTTCTTC.

This sequence joins TRBV20-1 and TRBJ1-1; D possibly corresponds to TRBD1 (5 bases). This CDR3 contains 15 residues. From germline, CDR1 is DFQATT and CDR2 SNEGSKA (reference sequence). V shed 1 base and J shed 2 bases, with 14 bases lying between them. CDR3 in amino acids: CSARGGEGANTEAFF. The CDR3 nucleotides read TGCAGTGCTAGAGGCGGCGAAGGGGCCAACACTGAAGCTTTCTTT.